This TCR beta chain came from a study of cytomegalovirus exposure and HLA in healthy donors. About this clone: Antigen specificity is unknown.

The donors were part of the 120-subject validation cohort, which stood apart from the roughly 730-subject first cohort. This CDR3 comprises 14 residues. Germline V lookup: CDR1 SGHNT, CDR2 YYREEE (reference sequence). Trimming pared 3 bases from V and 2 bases from J, leaving 10 bases between. Overall study results and limits: Specificity of a few CMV-associated chains for CMV antigens was verified in vitro.

The method was immunoSEQ multiplex PCR; TCRdb's version includes in-frame clones alone and lacks a portion of them. The sample gives some 170,000 clones, approximately 86% of which show up once; approximately 7% is in the top ten. The chain has TRBV5-4 and TRBJ2-3; tentatively, D is TRBD1 (5 bases). The specimen sequenced was PBMCs. The sequence was collected from a man aged 30 to 39 in good health and CMV-seropositive. The CDR3 coding sequence is TGTGCCAGCAGCTGGGGCCCTCTCACAGATACGCAGTATTTT. This encodes CASSWGPLTDTQYF.